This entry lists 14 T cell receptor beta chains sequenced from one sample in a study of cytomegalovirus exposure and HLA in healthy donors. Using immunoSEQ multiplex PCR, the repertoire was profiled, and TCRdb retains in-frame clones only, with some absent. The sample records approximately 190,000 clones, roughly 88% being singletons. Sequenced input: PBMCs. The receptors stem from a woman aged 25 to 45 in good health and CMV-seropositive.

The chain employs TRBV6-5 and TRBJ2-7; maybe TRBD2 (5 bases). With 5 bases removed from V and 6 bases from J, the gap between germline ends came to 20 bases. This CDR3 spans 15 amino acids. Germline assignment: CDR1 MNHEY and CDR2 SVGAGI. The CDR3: CASSRAVAGNGEQYF. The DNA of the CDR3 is TGTGCCAGCAGTCGAGCCGTCGCCGGGAATGGCGAGCAGTACTTC.

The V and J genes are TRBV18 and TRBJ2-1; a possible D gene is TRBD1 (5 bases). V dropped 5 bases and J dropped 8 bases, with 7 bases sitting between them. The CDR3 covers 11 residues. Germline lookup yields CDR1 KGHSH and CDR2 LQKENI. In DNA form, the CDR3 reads TGTGCCAGCTCATCCAGGGATGAGCAGTTCTTC. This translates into CASSSRDEQFF.

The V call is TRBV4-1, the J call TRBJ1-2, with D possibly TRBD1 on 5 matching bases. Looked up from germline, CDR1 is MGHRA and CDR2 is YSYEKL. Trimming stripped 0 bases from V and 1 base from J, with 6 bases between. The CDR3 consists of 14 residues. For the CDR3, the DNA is TGCGCCAGCAGCCAAGAAGGGGTTAACTATGGCTACACCTTC. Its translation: CASSQEGVNYGYTF.

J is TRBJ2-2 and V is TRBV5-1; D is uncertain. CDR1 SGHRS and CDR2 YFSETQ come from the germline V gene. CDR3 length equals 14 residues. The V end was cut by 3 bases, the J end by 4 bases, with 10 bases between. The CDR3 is CASSYDQVTGELFF. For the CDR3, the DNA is TGCGCCAGCAGCTATGACCAGGTCACCGGGGAGCTGTTTTTT.

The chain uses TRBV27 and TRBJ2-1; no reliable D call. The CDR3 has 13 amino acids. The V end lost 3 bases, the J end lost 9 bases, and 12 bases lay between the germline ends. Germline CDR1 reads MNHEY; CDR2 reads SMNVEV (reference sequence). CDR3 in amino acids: CASSLMERGEQFF. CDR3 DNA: TGTGCCAGCAGTTTGATGGAGCGAGGTGAGCAGTTCTTC.

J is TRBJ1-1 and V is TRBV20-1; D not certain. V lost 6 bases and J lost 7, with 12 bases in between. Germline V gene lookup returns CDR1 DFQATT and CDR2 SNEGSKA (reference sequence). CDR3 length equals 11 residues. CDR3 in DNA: TGCAGTGCCCTCCTGGAGCTTGAAGCTTTCTTT. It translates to CSALLELEAFF.

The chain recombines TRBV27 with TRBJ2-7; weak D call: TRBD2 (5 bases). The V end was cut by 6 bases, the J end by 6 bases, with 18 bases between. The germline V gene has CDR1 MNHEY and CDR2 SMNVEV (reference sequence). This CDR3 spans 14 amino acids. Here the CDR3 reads CASSPILTSSEQYF. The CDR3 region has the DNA TGTGCCAGCAGCCCGATACTCACTAGTTCCGAGCAGTACTTC.

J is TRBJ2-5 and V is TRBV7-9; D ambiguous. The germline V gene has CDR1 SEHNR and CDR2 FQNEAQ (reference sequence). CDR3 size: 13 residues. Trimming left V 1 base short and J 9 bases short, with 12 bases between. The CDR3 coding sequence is TGTGCCAGCAGCTTAGTATTAGCCAGCCCCCAGTACTTC. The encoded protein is CASSLVLASPQYF. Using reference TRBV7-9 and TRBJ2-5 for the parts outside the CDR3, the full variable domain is DTGVSQNPRHKITKRGQNVTFRCDPISEHNRLYWYRQTLGQGPEFLTYFQNEAQLEKSRLLSDRFSAERPKGSFSTLEIQRTEQGDSAMYLCASSLVLASPQYFGPGTRLLVL.

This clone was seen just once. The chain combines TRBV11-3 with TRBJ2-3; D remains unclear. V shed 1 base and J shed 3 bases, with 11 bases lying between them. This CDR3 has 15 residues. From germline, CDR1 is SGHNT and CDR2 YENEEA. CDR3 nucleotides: TGTGCCAGCAGCTTAGGTCCAGGTGGAACAGATACGCAGTATTTT. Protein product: CASSLGPGGTDTQYF.

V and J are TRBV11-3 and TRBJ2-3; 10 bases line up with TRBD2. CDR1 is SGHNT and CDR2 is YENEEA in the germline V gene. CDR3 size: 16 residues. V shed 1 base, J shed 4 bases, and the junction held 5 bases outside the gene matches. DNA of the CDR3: TGTGCCAGCAGCTTAGGTGGTCTAGCGGGAGCAGATACGCAGTATTTT. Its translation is CASSLGGLAGADTQYF.

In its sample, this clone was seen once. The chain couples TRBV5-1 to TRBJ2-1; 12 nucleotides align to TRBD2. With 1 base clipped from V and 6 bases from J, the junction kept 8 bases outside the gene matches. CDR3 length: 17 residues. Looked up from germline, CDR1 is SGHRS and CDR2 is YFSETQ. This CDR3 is CASSLQPSSGRANEQFF. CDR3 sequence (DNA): TGCGCCAGCAGCTTGCAACCTTCTAGCGGGAGGGCCAATGAGCAGTTCTTC.

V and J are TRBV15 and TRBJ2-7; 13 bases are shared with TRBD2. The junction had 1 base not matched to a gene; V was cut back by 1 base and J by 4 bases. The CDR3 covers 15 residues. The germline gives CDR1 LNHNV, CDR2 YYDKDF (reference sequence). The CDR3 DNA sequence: TGTGCCACCAGCAGAGGACTAGCGGGAGGATACGAGCAGTACTTC. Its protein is CATSRGLAGGYEQYF.

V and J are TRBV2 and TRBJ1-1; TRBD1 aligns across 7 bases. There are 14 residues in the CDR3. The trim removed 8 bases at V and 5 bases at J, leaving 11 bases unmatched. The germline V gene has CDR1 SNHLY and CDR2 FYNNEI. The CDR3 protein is CASASETGWTEAFF. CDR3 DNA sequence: TGTGCCAGCGCATCCGAGACAGGGTGGACTGAAGCTTTCTTT. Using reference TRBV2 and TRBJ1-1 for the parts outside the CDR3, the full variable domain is EPEVTQTPSHQVTQMGQEVILRCVPISNHLYFYWYRQILGQKVEFLVSFYNNEISEKSEIFDDQFSVERPDGSNFTLKIRSTKLEDSAMYFCASASETGWTEAFFGQGTRLTVV.

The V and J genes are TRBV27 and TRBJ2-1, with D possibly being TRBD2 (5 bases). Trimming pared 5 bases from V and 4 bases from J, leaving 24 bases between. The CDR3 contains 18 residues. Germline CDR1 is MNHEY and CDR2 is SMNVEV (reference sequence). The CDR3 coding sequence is TGTGCCAGCAGTCGGAAGGCGCAACTCCTAGCAGCTTACAATGAGCAGTTCTTC. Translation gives CASSRKAQLLAAYNEQFF.